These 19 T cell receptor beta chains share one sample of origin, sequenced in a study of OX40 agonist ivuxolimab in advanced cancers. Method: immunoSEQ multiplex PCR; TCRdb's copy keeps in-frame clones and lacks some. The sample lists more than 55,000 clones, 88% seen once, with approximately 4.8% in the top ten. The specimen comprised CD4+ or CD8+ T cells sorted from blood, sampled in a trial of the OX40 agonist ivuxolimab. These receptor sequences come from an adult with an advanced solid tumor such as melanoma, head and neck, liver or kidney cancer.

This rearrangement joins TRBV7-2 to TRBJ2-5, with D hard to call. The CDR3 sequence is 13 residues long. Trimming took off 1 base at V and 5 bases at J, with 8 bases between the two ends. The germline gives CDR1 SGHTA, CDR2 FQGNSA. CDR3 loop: CASSLDGVETQYF. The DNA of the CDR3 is TGTGCCAGCAGCTTAGATGGGGTTGAGACCCAGTACTTC.

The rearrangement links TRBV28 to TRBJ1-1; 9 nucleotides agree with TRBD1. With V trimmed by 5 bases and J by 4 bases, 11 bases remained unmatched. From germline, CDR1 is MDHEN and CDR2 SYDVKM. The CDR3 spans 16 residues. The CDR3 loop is CASSLLGTGMGTEAFF. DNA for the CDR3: TGTGCCAGCAGTCTCCTCGGGACAGGGATGGGCACTGAAGCTTTCTTT.

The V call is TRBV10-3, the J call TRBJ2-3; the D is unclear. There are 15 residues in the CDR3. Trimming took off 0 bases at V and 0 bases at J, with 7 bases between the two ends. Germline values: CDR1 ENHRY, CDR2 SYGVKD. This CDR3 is CAISESVGSTDTQYF. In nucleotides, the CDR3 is TGTGCCATCAGTGAGTCGGTGGGGAGCACAGATACGCAGTATTTT.

The CDR3 nucleotides read TGTGCCAGCAGCCAAGCGGGCTCAGGGGCCTACAATGAGCAGTTCTTC. Encoded protein: CASSQAGSGAYNEQFF. The chain recombines TRBV14 with TRBJ2-1, with D possibly TRBD1 on 6 matching bases. This CDR3 is 16 amino acids long. Germline values: CDR1 SGHDN, CDR2 FVKESK. V gave up 1 base and J gave up 2 bases, with 12 bases separating them.

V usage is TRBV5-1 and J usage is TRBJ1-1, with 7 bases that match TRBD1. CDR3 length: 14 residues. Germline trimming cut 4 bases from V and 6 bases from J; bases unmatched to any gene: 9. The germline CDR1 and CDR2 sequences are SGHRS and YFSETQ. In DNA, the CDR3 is TGCGCCAGCAGCCCCGACAGGGAGAGGGCTGAAGCTTTCTTT. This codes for CASSPDRERAEAFF. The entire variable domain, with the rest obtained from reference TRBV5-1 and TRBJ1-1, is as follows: KAGVTQTPRYLIKTRGQQVTLSCSPISGHRSVSWYQQTPGQGLQFLFEYFSETQRNKGNFPGRFSGRQFSNSRSEMNVSTLELGDSALYLCASSPDRERAEAFFGQGTRLTVV.

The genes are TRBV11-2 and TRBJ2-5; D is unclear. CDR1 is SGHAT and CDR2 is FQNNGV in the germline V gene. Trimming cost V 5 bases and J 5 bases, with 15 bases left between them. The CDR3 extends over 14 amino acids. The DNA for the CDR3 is TGTGCCAGCAGCCCTACCACGCGTGGGGAGACCCAGTACTTC. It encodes CASSPTTRGETQYF.

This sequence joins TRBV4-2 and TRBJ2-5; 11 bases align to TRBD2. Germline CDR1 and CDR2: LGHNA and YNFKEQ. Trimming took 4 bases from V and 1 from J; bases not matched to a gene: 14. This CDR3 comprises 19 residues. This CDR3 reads CASSPNPLTSGGIQETQYF. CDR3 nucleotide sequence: TGTGCCAGCAGCCCCAATCCATTAACTAGCGGGGGTATCCAAGAGACCCAGTACTTC.

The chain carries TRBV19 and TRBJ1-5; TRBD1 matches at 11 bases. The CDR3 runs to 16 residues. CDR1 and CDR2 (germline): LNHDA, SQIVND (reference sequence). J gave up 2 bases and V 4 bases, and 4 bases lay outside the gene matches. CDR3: CASSTGQGEGNQPQHF. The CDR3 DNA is TGTGCCAGTAGTACGGGACAGGGGGAGGGCAATCAGCCCCAGCATTTT.

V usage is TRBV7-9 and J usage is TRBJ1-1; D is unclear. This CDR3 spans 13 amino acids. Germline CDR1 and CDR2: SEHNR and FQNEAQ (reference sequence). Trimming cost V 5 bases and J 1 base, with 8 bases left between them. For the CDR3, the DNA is TGTGCCAGCAGCCCCCCATGGAACACTGAAGCTTTCTTT. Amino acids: CASSPPWNTEAFF.

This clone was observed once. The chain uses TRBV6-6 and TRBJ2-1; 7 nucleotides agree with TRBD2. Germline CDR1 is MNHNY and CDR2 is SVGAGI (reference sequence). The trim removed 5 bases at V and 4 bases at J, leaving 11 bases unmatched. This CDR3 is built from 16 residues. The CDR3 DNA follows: TGTGCCAGCAGTCCCGCGGGGGACCCTCTATACAATGAGCAGTTCTTC. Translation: CASSPAGDPLYNEQFF.

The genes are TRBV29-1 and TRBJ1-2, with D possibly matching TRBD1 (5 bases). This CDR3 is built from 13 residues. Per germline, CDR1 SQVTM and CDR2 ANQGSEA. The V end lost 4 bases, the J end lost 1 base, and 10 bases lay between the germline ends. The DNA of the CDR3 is TGCAGCGTTGGTGTAAGGGGTAACTATGGCTACACCTTC. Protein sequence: CSVGVRGNYGYTF.

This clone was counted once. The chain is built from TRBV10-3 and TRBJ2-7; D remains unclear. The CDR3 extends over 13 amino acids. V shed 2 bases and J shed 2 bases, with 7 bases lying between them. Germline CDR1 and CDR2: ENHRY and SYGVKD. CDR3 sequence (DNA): TGTGCCATCAGTGAGGGGGAAACCTACGAGCAGTACTTC. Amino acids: CAISEGETYEQYF.

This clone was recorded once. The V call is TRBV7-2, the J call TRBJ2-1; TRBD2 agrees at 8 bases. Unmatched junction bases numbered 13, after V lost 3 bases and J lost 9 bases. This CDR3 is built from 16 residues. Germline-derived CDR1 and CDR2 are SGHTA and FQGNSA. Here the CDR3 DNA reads TGTGCCAGCAGCTTTTTTAGCGGGGAGCGCCGGCGTGAGCAGTTCTTC. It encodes CASSFFSGERRREQFF.

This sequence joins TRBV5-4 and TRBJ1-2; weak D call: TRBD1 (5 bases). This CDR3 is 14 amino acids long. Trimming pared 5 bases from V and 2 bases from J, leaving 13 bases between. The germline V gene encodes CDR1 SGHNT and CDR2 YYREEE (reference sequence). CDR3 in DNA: TGTGCCAGCAGTTACACTGGGGGAAACTATGGCTACACCTTC. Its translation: CASSYTGGNYGYTF.

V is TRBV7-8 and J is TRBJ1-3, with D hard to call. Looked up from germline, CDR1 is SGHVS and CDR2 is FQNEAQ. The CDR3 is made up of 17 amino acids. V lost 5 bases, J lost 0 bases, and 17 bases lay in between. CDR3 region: CASSPINSAASGNTIYF. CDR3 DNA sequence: TGTGCCAGCAGCCCAATTAATTCGGCAGCCTCTGGAAACACCATATATTTT.

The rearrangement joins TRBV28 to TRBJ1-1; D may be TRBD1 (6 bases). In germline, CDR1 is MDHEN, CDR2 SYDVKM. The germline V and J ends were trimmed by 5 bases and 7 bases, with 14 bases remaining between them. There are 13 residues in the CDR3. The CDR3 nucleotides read TGTGCCAGCAGTAGGGGGGGACTCGGTGAAGCTTTCTTT. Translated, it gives CASSRGGLGEAFF.

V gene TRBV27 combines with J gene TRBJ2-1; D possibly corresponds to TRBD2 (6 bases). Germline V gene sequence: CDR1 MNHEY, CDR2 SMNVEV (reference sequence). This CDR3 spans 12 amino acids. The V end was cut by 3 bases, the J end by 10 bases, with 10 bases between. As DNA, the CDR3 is TGTGCCAGCAGTTTGTCGGGAGTCGAGCAGTTCTTC. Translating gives CASSLSGVEQFF.

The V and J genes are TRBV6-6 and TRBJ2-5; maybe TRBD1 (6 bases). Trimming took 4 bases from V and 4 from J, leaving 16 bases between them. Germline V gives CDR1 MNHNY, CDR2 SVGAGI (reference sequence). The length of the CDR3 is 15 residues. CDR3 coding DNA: TGTGCCAGCAGTTCATTCCAGGGGCACAGAGAGACCCAGTACTTC. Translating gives CASSSFQGHRETQYF.

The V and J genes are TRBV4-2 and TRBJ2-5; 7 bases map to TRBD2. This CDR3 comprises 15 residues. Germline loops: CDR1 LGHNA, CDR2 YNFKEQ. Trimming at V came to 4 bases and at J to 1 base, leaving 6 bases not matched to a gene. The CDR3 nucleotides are TGTGCCAGCAGCCGGCAGCTAGCGGTCCAAGAGACCCAGTACTTC. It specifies CASSRQLAVQETQYF.